This section outlines one T cell receptor beta chain sequence together with its context. Its antigen is not identified. These data are taken from a study of blood T cells in healthy people across ages. Study-wide results and caveats: With age, beta diversity per million T cells declined roughly linearly, significantly by 35 to 40.

Trimming left V 1 base short and J 7 bases short, with 13 bases between. The germline CDR1 and CDR2 sequences are SGHTA and FQGNSA. The CDR3 spans 14 residues. The authors ran a second PCR of 7 to 11 cycles using a sample-barcoded 5' primer and a J-beta primer mix. TCRdb used MiXCR to reprocess the 5' RACE reads, holding one entry per CDR3 protein. The sample yields about 680,000 distinct CDR3 sequences, about half seen once. The chain has TRBV7-2 and TRBJ1-2; possible D gene TRBD1, 6 bases. What was sequenced was blood. The clonotype comes from a woman aged 60-70 years in good health. Here the CDR3 DNA reads TGTGCCAGCAGCTTAGAGGCCAGGGGAGCTGGCTACACCTTC. It codes for CASSLEARGAGYTF.